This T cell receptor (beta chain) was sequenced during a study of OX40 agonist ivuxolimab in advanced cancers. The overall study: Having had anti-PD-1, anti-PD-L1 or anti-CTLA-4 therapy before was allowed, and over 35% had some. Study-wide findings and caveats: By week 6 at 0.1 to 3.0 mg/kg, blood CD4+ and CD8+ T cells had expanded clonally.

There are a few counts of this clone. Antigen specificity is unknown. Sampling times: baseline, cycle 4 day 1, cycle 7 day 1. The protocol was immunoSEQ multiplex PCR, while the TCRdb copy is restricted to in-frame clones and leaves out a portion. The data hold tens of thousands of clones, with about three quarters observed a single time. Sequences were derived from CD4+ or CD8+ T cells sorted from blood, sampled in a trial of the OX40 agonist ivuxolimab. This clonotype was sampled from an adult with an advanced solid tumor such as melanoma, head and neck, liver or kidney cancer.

The CDR3 here is CASSHMETSSYNSPLHF. The CDR3 nucleotides read TGTGCCAGCAGCCATATGGAGACGAGCTCCTATAATTCACCCCTCCACTTT. V is TRBV4-2 and J is TRBJ1-6, with D hard to call. V was pared by 3 bases and J by 0 bases, with 12 bases between. Germline V gene sequence: CDR1 LGHNA, CDR2 YNFKEQ. The CDR3 consists of 17 residues.